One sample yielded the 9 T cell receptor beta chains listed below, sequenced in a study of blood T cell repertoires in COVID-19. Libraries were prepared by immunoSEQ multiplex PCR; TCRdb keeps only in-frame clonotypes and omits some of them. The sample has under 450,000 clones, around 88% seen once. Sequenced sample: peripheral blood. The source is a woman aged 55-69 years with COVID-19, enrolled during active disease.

CDR3 nucleotide sequence: TGTGCCAGCAGTTTAGGCGGGGAAAGTTACAATGAGCAGTTCTTC. Translating it yields CASSLGGESYNEQFF. This chain links TRBV27 with TRBJ2-1, with TRBD2 as a possible D gene (6 bases). The V gene's germline CDR1 is MNHEY and CDR2 SMNVEV (reference sequence). The CDR3 contains 15 residues. V was clipped by 2 bases and J by 4 bases, with 12 bases between them.

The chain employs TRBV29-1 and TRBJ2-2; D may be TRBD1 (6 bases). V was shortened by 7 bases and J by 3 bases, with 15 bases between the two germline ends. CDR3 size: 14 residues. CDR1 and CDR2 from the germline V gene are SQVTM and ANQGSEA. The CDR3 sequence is CSARPSGDTGELFF. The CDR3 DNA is TGCAGCGCCAGGCCATCAGGGGACACCGGGGAGCTGTTTTTT.

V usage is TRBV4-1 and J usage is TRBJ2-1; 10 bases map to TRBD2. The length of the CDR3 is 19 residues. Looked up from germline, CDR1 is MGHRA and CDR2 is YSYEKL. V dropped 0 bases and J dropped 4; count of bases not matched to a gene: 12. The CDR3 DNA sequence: TGCGCCAGCAGCCAAGATCCTCCGACTAGCGGGTTTGCGTACAATGAGCAGTTCTTC. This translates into CASSQDPPTSGFAYNEQFF.

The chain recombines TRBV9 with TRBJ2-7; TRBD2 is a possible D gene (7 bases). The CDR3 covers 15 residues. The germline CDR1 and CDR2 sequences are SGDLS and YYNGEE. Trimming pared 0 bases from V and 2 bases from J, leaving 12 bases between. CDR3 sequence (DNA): TGTGCCAGCAGCGTAGGGGGGGGCGCCCCCTACGAGCAGTACTTC. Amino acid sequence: CASSVGGGAPYEQYF.

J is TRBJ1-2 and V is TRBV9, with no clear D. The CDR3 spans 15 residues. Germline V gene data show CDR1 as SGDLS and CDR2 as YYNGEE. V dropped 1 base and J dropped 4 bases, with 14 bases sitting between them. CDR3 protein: CASSVRPAGGYGYTF. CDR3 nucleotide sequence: TGTGCCAGCAGCGTACGGCCCGCGGGAGGCTATGGCTACACCTTC.

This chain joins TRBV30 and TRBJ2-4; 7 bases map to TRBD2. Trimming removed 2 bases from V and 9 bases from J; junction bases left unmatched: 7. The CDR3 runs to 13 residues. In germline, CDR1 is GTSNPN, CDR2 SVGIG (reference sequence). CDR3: CAWSTEGGVIQYF. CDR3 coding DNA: TGTGCCTGGAGTACGGAGGGAGGGGTCATTCAGTACTTC. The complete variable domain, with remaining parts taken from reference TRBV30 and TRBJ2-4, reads SQTIHQWPATLVQPVGSPLSLECTVEGTSNPNLYWYRQAAGRGLQLLFYSVGIGQISSEVPQNLSASRPQDRQFILSSKKLLLSDSGFYLCAWSTEGGVIQYFGAGTRLSVL.

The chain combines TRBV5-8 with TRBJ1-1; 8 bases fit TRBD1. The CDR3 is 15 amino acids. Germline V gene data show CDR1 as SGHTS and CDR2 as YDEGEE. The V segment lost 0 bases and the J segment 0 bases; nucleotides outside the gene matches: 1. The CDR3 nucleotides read TGTGCCAGCAGCTTGGGGACAGGGATGAACACTGAAGCTTTCTTT. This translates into CASSLGTGMNTEAFF.

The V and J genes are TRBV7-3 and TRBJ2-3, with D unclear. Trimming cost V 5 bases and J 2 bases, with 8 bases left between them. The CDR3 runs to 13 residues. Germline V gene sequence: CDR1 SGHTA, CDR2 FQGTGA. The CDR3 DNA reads TGTGCCAGCAGCCTTATGTTCACAGATACGCAGTATTTT. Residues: CASSLMFTDTQYF.

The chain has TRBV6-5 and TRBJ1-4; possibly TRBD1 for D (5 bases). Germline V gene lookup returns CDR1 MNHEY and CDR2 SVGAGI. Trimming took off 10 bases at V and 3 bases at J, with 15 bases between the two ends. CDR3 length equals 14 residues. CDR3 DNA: TGTGCCACCCGGGCCTGGGGCCCTAATGAAAAACTGTTTTTT. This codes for CATRAWGPNEKLFF.